This is a list of T cell receptor beta chains from one sample in a study of blood T cell repertoires in COVID-19. Libraries were prepared by immunoSEQ multiplex PCR; TCRdb keeps only in-frame clonotypes and omits some of them. The sample carries some 350,000 clones, 85% to 90% recorded once. The sequenced sample was peripheral blood. These receptors came from a human donor in a cohort sampled during active COVID-19. Each CDR3 is given with its conserved first and last residue. The D gene is left open where the match is weak. Size is omitted from some rows. Given values are once, few, many or a class for expanded clones.

cdr3_aa cdr3_nt clone_size j_call d_call v_call
CASSERGSGNTIYF TGCGCCAGCAGTGAGCGGGGCTCTGGAAACACCATATATTTT . TRBJ1-3 . TRBV10-2
CASSLVRGAGTGELFF TGTGCCAGCAGCTTAGTCCGGGGGGCTGGCACCGGGGAGCTGTTTTTT . TRBJ2-2 . TRBV7-3
CASSLKGVFNSPLHF TGTGCCAGCAGCCTCAAGGGGGTTTTCAATTCACCCCTCCACTTT . TRBJ1-6 . TRBV5-4
CASSVATINTEAFF TGTGCCAGCAGCGTAGCTACGATTAACACTGAAGCTTTCTTT . TRBJ1-1 . TRBV9
CASSLRGQGTYEQYF TGTGCCAGCAGCTTGAGGGGACAGGGTACCTACGAGCAGTACTTC once TRBJ2-7 TRBD1 TRBV5-8
CASSPRQGQPYEQYF TGTGCCAGCTCACCACGACAGGGCCAACCCTACGAGCAGTACTTC . TRBJ2-7 TRBD1 TRBV18
CAAGTSASDTQYF TGTGCCGCCGGGACTAGCGCCTCGGATACGCAGTATTTT . TRBJ2-3 TRBD2 TRBV19
CASRPQQGRATEAFF TGTGCCAGCAGGCCGCAACAGGGGCGGGCCACTGAAGCTTTCTTT . TRBJ1-1 TRBD1 TRBV28
CASSHLTGEVGDTQYF TGTGCCAGCAGCCATTTAACGGGGGAAGTAGGAGATACGCAGTATTTT . TRBJ2-3 . TRBV3-1/TRBV3-2
CASSVPGRGVYGYTF TGTGCCAGTAGTGTACCGGGACGGGGGGTCTATGGCTACACCTTC . TRBJ1-2 . TRBV19
CASSLSAGAISGANVLTF TGTGCCAGCAGCTTAAGTGCAGGGGCCATCTCTGGGGCCAACGTCCTGACTTTC . TRBJ2-6 . TRBV7-2